A single sample is the source of the 14 T cell receptor beta chains below, sequenced in a study of radiotherapy plus CTLA-4 blockade in lung cancer. Produced via immunoSEQ multiplex PCR; TCRdb's table is partial and in-frame only. Here the sample spans tens of thousands of clones, about 79% being singletons. Here the sequenced sample was peripheral blood, taken from a patient treated with radiotherapy plus ipilimumab. The receptor set was obtained from a human donor with non-small cell lung cancer who had a partial response to radiotherapy plus ipilimumab. Some clones in this sample may be carry-over from other donors' samples.

The chain carries TRBV7-2 and TRBJ2-7; 8 bases map to TRBD1. With V trimmed by 9 bases and J by 6 bases, 10 bases remained unmatched. CDR3 length: 13 amino acids. Per germline, CDR1 SGHTA and CDR2 FQGNSA. In nucleotides, the CDR3 is TGTGCCAGTGGACAGGGACCCTCCGGCGAGCAGTACTTC. Translating it yields CASGQGPSGEQYF.

The chain links TRBV6-5 to TRBJ1-2; TRBD1 might be the D (6 bases). V was pared by 0 bases and J by 6 bases, with 14 bases between. The CDR3 is 15 amino acids. Germline V CDR1 and CDR2: MNHEY, SVGAGI. This CDR3 is CASSYSYRVGNGYTF. The CDR3, as DNA: TGTGCCAGCAGTTACTCGTACAGGGTGGGAAATGGCTACACCTTC.

The chain has TRBV11-2 and TRBJ2-1; 13 bases align to TRBD2. Germline-derived CDR1 and CDR2 are SGHAT and FQNNGV. V lost 4 bases, J lost 12 bases, and 12 bases stayed unmatched. This CDR3 comprises 16 residues. The CDR3 region is CASSSHVLAGGMGQFF. The CDR3 DNA reads as TGTGCCAGCAGCTCCCACGTACTAGCGGGAGGGATGGGGCAGTTCTTC.

J is TRBJ2-7 and V is TRBV2; tentative D call: TRBD2 (6 bases). The CDR3 covers 14 residues. Germline values: CDR1 SNHLY, CDR2 FYNNEI. The germline V and J ends were trimmed by 4 bases and 1 base, with 11 bases remaining between them. The CDR3 loop is CASSAQAGSYEQYF. For the CDR3, the DNA is TGTGCCAGCAGTGCTCAGGCGGGATCCTACGAGCAGTACTTC.

CDR3 coding DNA: TGTGCCAGCTCCCGACAGGGAAGTAATGAAAAACTGTTTTTT. Encoded protein: CASSRQGSNEKLFF. The chain recombines TRBV27 with TRBJ1-4, with 7 bases identical to TRBD1. The V gene's germline CDR1 is MNHEY and CDR2 SMNVEV (reference sequence). This CDR3 spans 14 amino acids. Unmatched junction bases numbered 7, after V lost 8 bases and J lost 4 bases. Together with reference TRBV27 and TRBJ1-4, the CDR3 gives the full variable domain: EAQVTQNPRYLITVTGKKLTVTCSQNMNHEYMSWYRQDPGLGLRQIYYSMNVEVTDKGDVPEGYKVSRKEKRNFPLILESPSPNQTSLYFCASSRQGSNEKLFFGSGTQLSVL.

This rearrangement joins TRBV11-3 to TRBJ2-2, with a possible D match to TRBD1 (6 bases). The CDR3 is made up of 14 amino acids. The V end lost 5 bases, the J end lost 2 bases, and 9 bases lay between the germline ends. CDR1 SGHNT and CDR2 YENEEA come from the germline V gene. This chain's CDR3 is CASSKGQNTGELFF. CDR3 nucleotide sequence: TGTGCCAGCAGCAAGGGACAAAACACCGGGGAGCTGTTTTTT.

This chain connects TRBV19 to TRBJ1-1; D might be TRBD1 (5 bases). CDR3 size: 11 residues. Germline assignment: CDR1 LNHDA and CDR2 SQIVND (reference sequence). Between the trimmed V and J ends, which lost 8 bases and 6 bases, there was a span of 10 bases. CDR3 sequence reads: CASRRGSEAFF. CDR3 bases: TGTGCCAGTCGGAGGGGTTCTGAAGCTTTCTTT.

This clone came up a few times. This chain uses TRBV7-8 with TRBJ1-2; 8 nucleotides match TRBD1. Germline lookup yields CDR1 SGHVS and CDR2 FQNEAQ. The CDR3 is 14 residues long. V shed 1 base and J 7 bases; nucleotides not matched to a gene: 5. The CDR3 loop reads CASSLGTGSSGYTF. CDR3 nucleotide sequence: TGTGCCAGCAGCTTAGGGACAGGGTCCAGTGGCTACACCTTC. Full variable domain (missing parts from reference TRBV7-8 and TRBJ1-2): GAGVSQSPRYKVAKRGQDVALRCDPISGHVSLFWYQQALGQGPEFLTYFQNEAQLDKSGLPSDRFFAERPEGSVSTLKIQRTQQEDSAVYLCASSLGTGSSGYTFGSGTRLTVV.

The V and J genes are TRBV29-1 and TRBJ2-3; 11 bases align to TRBD2. This CDR3 has 17 residues. J was trimmed by 1 base and V by 6 bases; bases with no gene match: 12. Germline V gene lookup returns CDR1 SQVTM and CDR2 ANQGSEA. This CDR3 reads CSVTGLAGGTGTDTQYF. CDR3 in DNA: TGCAGCGTAACAGGTCTAGCGGGGGGTACTGGCACAGATACGCAGTATTTT.

The chain recombines TRBV29-1 with TRBJ2-5, with 12 bases fitting TRBD2. This CDR3 has 17 amino acids. Germline V gene sequence: CDR1 SQVTM, CDR2 ANQGSEA. The V segment lost 4 bases and the J segment 2 bases; nucleotides outside the gene matches: 11. As DNA, the CDR3 is TGCAGCGTTGTAGGGACTAGCGGGCATATTACGCAAGAGACCCAGTACTTC. Its protein is CSVVGTSGHITQETQYF. The full variable domain, with the rest looked up from reference TRBV29-1 and TRBJ2-5, is SAVISQKPSRDICQRGTSLTIQCQVDSQVTMMFWYRQQPGQSLTLIATANQGSEATYESGFVIDKFPISRPNLTFSTLTVSNMSPEDSSIYLCSVVGTSGHITQETQYFGPGTRLLVL.

The CDR3 DNA is TGTGCCAGCAGCCGATTTGTAGCGGGGACTAGCACAGATACGCAGTATTTT. Residues: CASSRFVAGTSTDTQYF. This sequence joins TRBV4-2 and TRBJ2-3; TRBD2 aligns across 8 bases. The CDR3 consists of 17 residues. The V gene's germline CDR1 is LGHNA and CDR2 YNFKEQ. Trimming took 4 bases from V and 0 from J; bases not matched to a gene: 9.

The chain carries TRBV7-9 and TRBJ2-7, with D possibly TRBD1 on 5 matching bases. Germline values: CDR1 SEHNR, CDR2 FQNEAQ (reference sequence). The CDR3 extends over 15 amino acids. Trimming pared 4 bases from V and 1 base from J, leaving 14 bases between. In nucleotides, the CDR3 is TGTGCCAGCAGCTATAGGATCCCAGGGTCCTACGAGCAGTACTTC. As protein: CASSYRIPGSYEQYF.

The V gene is TRBV5-1, the J gene TRBJ2-1, with D perhaps matching TRBD2 (6 bases). This CDR3 is 16 amino acids long. The V gene's germline CDR1 is SGHRS and CDR2 YFSETQ. Trimming left V 0 bases short and J 7 bases short, with 17 bases between. The CDR3 loop is CASSLGQRGGLNEQFF. Here the CDR3 DNA reads TGCGCCAGCAGCTTGGGTCAGCGTGGGGGACTGAATGAGCAGTTCTTC.

The chain uses TRBV6-5 and TRBJ1-2, with a weak D call TRBD1 (5 bases). The V end lost 6 bases, the J end lost 4 bases, and 12 bases lay between the germline ends. CDR1 and CDR2 from the germline V gene are MNHEY and SVGAGI. The CDR3 consists of 13 residues. Here the CDR3 DNA reads TGTGCCAGCAGCTTAGGACATGTCTATGGCTACACCTTC. Translating gives CASSLGHVYGYTF.